These T cell receptor beta chains were read from a single sample in a study of cytomegalovirus exposure and HLA in healthy donors. TCRdb's table, derived via immunoSEQ multiplex PCR, lists solely in-frame clones and lacks some. The sample has under 150,000 clones; under 80% are singletons. The sequencing input was PBMCs. These receptors were collected from a woman aged 45-59 years in good health and CMV-seropositive. Both conserved end residues are part of each CDR3. The D gene is left open where the match is weak. The size entry is marked missing in some rows and otherwise reads once, few, many or a size class.

>TRBV19|TRBJ2-7|.|14|.
CASRITTGSYEQYF
TGTGCCAGTAGAATCACGACAGGTTCCTACGAGCAGTACTTC
>TRBV27|TRBJ1-1|TRBD1|13|.
CASSLGTVSKAFF
TGTGCCAGCAGTTTAGGGACAGTCTCCAAAGCTTTCTTT
>TRBV7-8|TRBJ2-3|.|20|.
CASSTIRAYGAGTSTDTQYF
TGTGCCAGCAGCACGATTAGGGCTTATGGGGCAGGAACTAGCACAGATACGCAGTATTTT
>TRBV19|TRBJ1-2|.|13|.
CASSPTEERGYTF
TGTGCCAGTAGCCCGACAGAGGAGCGTGGCTACACCTTC
>TRBV5-1|TRBJ2-7|TRBD1|13|.
CASRTGGSYEQYF
TGCGCCAGCAGGACAGGGGGTTCCTACGAGCAGTACTTC
>TRBV21-1|TRBJ2-1|.|16|.
CASSKGRSPSYNEQFF
TGTGCCAGCAGCAAAGGTCGAAGCCCCTCCTACAATGAGCAGTTCTTC
>TRBV10-2|TRBJ2-1|.|13|.
CASSEWEYNEQFF
TGCGCCAGCAGTGAGTGGGAGTACAATGAGCAGTTCTTC
>TRBV19|TRBJ1-1|TRBD1|14|once
CASSIERGRNEAFF
TGTGCCAGTAGTATAGAGAGGGGGCGAAATGAAGCTTTCTTT
>TRBV11-3|TRBJ2-1|TRBD1|13|.
CASSFGTDNEQFF
TGTGCCAGCAGCTTTGGGACAGACAATGAGCAGTTCTTC
>TRBV27|TRBJ1-5|.|14|.
CASTASARAKPQHF
TGTGCCAGCACGGCTTCTGCCAGGGCGAAGCCCCAGCATTTT
>TRBV7-9|TRBJ2-3|TRBD1|17|.
CASSPPAHRGRTDTQYF
TGTGCCAGCAGCCCACCGGCCCACAGGGGTAGAACAGATACGCAGTATTTT
>TRBV6-1|TRBJ2-2|TRBD1|16|.
CASSGGQGEYTGELFF
TGTGCCAGCAGTGGGGGACAGGGGGAGTACACCGGGGAGCTGTTTTTT
>TRBV19|TRBJ2-1|TRBD2|15|.
CASSVAGSSYNEQFF
TGTGCCAGTAGTGTAGCGGGGAGCTCCTACAATGAGCAGTTCTTC
>TRBV6-5|TRBJ1-6|.|14|.
CASSYGGSNSPLHF
TGTGCCAGCAGTTACGGGGGGAGCAATTCACCCCTCCACTTT
>TRBV7-2|TRBJ1-2|.|17|.
CASSLSSGATANYGYTF
TGTGCCAGCAGCCTTTCGTCGGGTGCAACGGCTAACTATGGCTACACCTTC
>TRBV6-5|TRBJ1-3|.|14|.
CASSRGSSGNTIYF
TGTGCCAGCAGCCGTGGGAGCTCTGGAAACACCATATATTTT
>TRBV14|TRBJ2-2|.|14|once
CASSQVRGPGELFF
TGTGCCAGCAGCCAGGTCAGGGGTCCCGGGGAGCTGTTTTTT
>TRBV28|TRBJ2-2|.|11|.
CASSLRGELFF
TGTGCCAGCAGTTTGCGCGGGGAGCTGTTTTTT
>TRBV6-6|TRBJ2-7|.|13|.
CASSYSGEYEQYF
TGTGCCAGCAGTTACTCGGGCGAGTACGAGCAGTACTTC
>TRBV7-2|TRBJ2-3|TRBD2|16|.
CASSSRGLAASDTQYF
TGTGCCAGCAGCTCGAGGGGACTAGCAGCTTCAGATACGCAGTATTTT
>TRBV6-1|TRBJ2-2|TRBD2|13|few
CASTRGGTGELFF
TGTGCCAGCACTCGGGGGGGCACCGGGGAGCTGTTTTTT
>TRBV7-9|TRBJ2-1|.|17|.
CASSLRGGALGYNEQFF
TGTGCCAGCAGCTTACGAGGAGGGGCGCTAGGCTACAATGAGCAGTTCTTC
>TRBV9|TRBJ1-1|.|12|.
CASSVQNTEAFF
TGTGCCAGCAGCGTCCAGAACACTGAAGCTTTCTTT
>TRBV9|TRBJ2-3|TRBD2|16|few
CASSRTGTTATDTQYF
TGTGCCAGCTCCCGAACCGGGACTACCGCCACAGATACGCAGTATTTT
>TRBV28|TRBJ1-2|.|14|.
CASSEGGPLAGYTF
TGTGCCAGCAGCGAAGGGGGTCCCTTGGCGGGCTACACCTTC
>TRBV14|TRBJ1-2|TRBD1|16|once
CASSQLGTGGGDGYTF
TGTGCCAGCAGCCAGCTCGGGACAGGGGGCGGGGATGGCTACACCTTC
>TRBV29-1|TRBJ1-1|.|13|.
CSVERGTNTEAFF
TGCAGCGTTGAAAGGGGTACGAACACTGAAGCTTTCTTT
>TRBV5-1|TRBJ2-1|.|14|.
CASSSRLVGDEQFF
TGCGCCAGCAGCTCAAGACTAGTCGGAGATGAGCAGTTCTTC
>TRBV18|TRBJ1-1|TRBD1|15|.
CASSPWDRGTTEAFF
TGTGCCAGCTCACCCTGGGACAGGGGGACGACTGAAGCTTTCTTT
>TRBV9|TRBJ1-3|TRBD1|14|few
CASSPRDRGNTIYF
TGTGCCAGCAGCCCGCGGGACAGAGGAAACACCATATATTTT
>TRBV29-1|TRBJ2-1|.|13|.
CSGWRVTYNEQFF
TGCAGCGGATGGAGGGTAACCTACAATGAGCAGTTCTTC
>TRBV29-1|TRBJ1-1|TRBD1|13|.
CSVTGQVNTEAFF
TGCAGCGTTACGGGACAGGTGAACACTGAAGCTTTCTTT
>TRBV14|TRBJ2-6|.|17|.
CASSPGTARSGANVLTF
TGTGCCAGCAGCCCCGGGACTGCCCGCTCTGGGGCCAACGTCCTGACTTTC
>TRBV27|TRBJ2-2|.|15|once
CASSLGRPNTGELFF
TGTGCCAGCAGTTTAGGGCGCCCGAACACCGGGGAGCTGTTTTTT
>TRBV5-1|TRBJ2-5|.|15|few
CASSSAPRGEETQYF
TGCGCCAGCAGCTCGGCTCCTCGGGGTGAGGAGACCCAGTACTTC
>TRBV6-1|TRBJ2-2|.|15|.
CASSPGTTNTGELFF
TGTGCCAGCAGTCCCGGGACAACGAACACCGGGGAGCTGTTTTTT
>TRBV7-2|TRBJ2-7|TRBD1|15|once
CASSKQGARSYEQYF
TGTGCCAGCAGCAAACAGGGGGCGCGGTCCTACGAGCAGTACTTC
>TRBV7-2|TRBJ1-4|TRBD1|15|.
CASSFAGTGAEKLFF
TGTGCCAGCAGCTTCGCCGGGACAGGGGCTGAAAAACTGTTTTTT
>TRBV9|TRBJ2-2|.|20|.
CASSVVSPSGLSANTGELFF
TGTGCCAGCAGCGTAGTTTCGCCGTCTGGACTATCCGCGAACACCGGGGAGCTGTTTTTT
>TRBV5-1|TRBJ2-7|TRBD1|16|.
CASSQNRDRSSYEQYF
TGCGCCAGCAGCCAGAACCGGGACAGGAGCTCCTACGAGCAGTACTTC
>TRBV10-2|TRBJ2-5|.|14|.
CASSEVGRQETQYF
TGCGCCAGCAGTGAGGTGGGGCGCCAAGAGACCCAGTACTTC
>TRBV15|TRBJ1-2|TRBD1|16|.
CATSRIGTGDRHGYTF
TGTGCCACCAGCAGAATTGGGACAGGGGATCGGCATGGCTACACCTTC
>TRBV25-1|TRBJ1-3|.|14|medium-sized
CASTEGASGNTIYF
TGTGCCAGCACAGAGGGCGCCTCTGGAAACACCATATATTTT
>TRBV19|TRBJ2-3|.|16|few
CASSRMAGLSTDTQYF
TGTGCCAGTAGTCGGATGGCGGGATTAAGCACAGATACGCAGTATTTT
>TRBV5-1|TRBJ1-6|.|13|.
CASSLGWNSPLHF
TGCGCCAGCAGCCTAGGTTGGAATTCACCCCTCCACTTT
>TRBV7-9|TRBJ2-5|.|12|.
CASSLGGEIQYF
TGTGCCAGCAGCTTAGGCGGGGAGATCCAGTACTTC
>TRBV6-1|TRBJ2-5|.|15|.
CASSEGGTSIRTQYF
TGTGCCAGCAGTGAAGGAGGGACATCTATCAGGACCCAGTACTTC
>TRBV5-1|TRBJ2-2|.|15|once
CASSLAQTYTGELFF
TGCGCCAGCAGCTTGGCCCAGACTTACACCGGGGAGCTGTTTTTT
>TRBV4-2|TRBJ2-7|TRBD2|15|.
CASSMTSGGPYEQYF
TGTGCCAGCAGCATGACTAGCGGGGGACCCTACGAGCAGTACTTC
>TRBV9|TRBJ1-4|.|13|once
CASSSGLYEKLFF
TGTGCCAGCAGCTCCGGACTTTATGAAAAACTGTTTTTT
>TRBV5-1|TRBJ2-6|TRBD2|18|.
CASSPKRGGDSGANVLTF
TGCGCCAGCAGCCCGAAGCGGGGGGGAGACTCTGGGGCCAACGTCCTGACTTTC